The 29 T cell receptor beta chains listed next were all sequenced from one sample in a study of blood T cell repertoires in COVID-19. Libraries were prepared by immunoSEQ multiplex PCR; TCRdb keeps only in-frame clonotypes and omits some of them. The table lists 160,000 or so clones, 80% to 90% of them singletons. The specimen was peripheral blood. These receptors were obtained from a man aged 55 to 70 with acute or convalescent COVID-19.

This clone is a singleton in its sample. The chain couples TRBV5-6 to TRBJ2-3, with no clear D. CDR3 length: 14 residues. V dropped 0 bases and J dropped 4 bases, with 9 bases sitting between them. Per germline, CDR1 SGHDT and CDR2 YYEEEE. The CDR3 bases are TGTGCCAGCAGCTTGGGATATTTAGCAGATACGCAGTATTTT. It codes for CASSLGYLADTQYF.

This clone has only one observation. Germline and junction disagree at one end, which may indicate a read error. CDR3 DNA sequence: TGTGCCAGCTCTCCACAGGGAGATAGCAATCAGCCCCAGCATTTT. Translating it yields CASSPQGDSNQPQHF. The chain employs TRBV18 and TRBJ1-5; tentatively, D is TRBD1 (6 bases). CDR3 length equals 15 residues. Per germline, CDR1 KGHSH and CDR2 LQKENI.

In regard to this clone: Other nucleotide sequences from this sample produce the same CDR3. The gene calls are TRBV6-5 and TRBJ2-3, with 9 bases that match TRBD2. The V gene's germline CDR1 is MNHEY and CDR2 SVGAGI. V was pared by 3 bases and J by 3 bases, with 4 bases of the junction left unmatched. The CDR3 contains 15 residues. CDR3 region: CASSYLAGRTDTQYF. Written as DNA, the CDR3 is TGTGCCAGCAGTTATCTAGCGGGGCGGACAGATACGCAGTATTTT.

The genes are TRBV4-2 and TRBJ2-7, with D possibly being TRBD1 (5 bases). Deletions cut 0 bases from V and 3 bases from J, with 12 bases between. CDR1 is LGHNA, CDR2 YNFKEQ, per germline. This CDR3 region has 15 residues. The CDR3 reads CASSQDDSLNYEQYF. The CDR3 DNA follows: TGTGCCAGCAGCCAAGACGACAGTTTAAACTACGAGCAGTACTTC.

The rearrangement uses TRBV6-2 or TRBV6-3 and TRBJ1-2, with 8 bases fitting TRBD1. V lost 6 bases to trimming and J lost 4 bases; unmatched junction nucleotides: 1. The V gene's germline CDR1 is MNHEY and CDR2 SVGEGT. CDR3 size: 12 residues. CDR3 residues: CASSDRGYGYTF. The CDR3 coding sequence is TGTGCCAGCAGCGACAGGGGCTATGGCTACACCTTC.

V usage is TRBV27 and J usage is TRBJ2-1, with a weak D call TRBD2 (6 bases). Germline loops: CDR1 MNHEY, CDR2 SMNVEV (reference sequence). This CDR3 comprises 16 residues. Between the trimmed V and J ends, which lost 0 bases and 2 bases, there was a span of 11 bases. CDR3 DNA sequence: TGTGCCAGCAGTTTATCGTCGGGGGAAACCTACAATGAGCAGTTCTTC. It translates to CASSLSSGETYNEQFF.

This clone was counted once. This chain links TRBV7-2 with TRBJ1-1; TRBD1 is a possible D gene (6 bases). Trimming took off 2 bases at V and 0 bases at J, with 13 bases between the two ends. Germline V gives CDR1 SGHTA, CDR2 FQGNSA. The CDR3 consists of 16 residues. The CDR3 DNA sequence: TGTGCCAGCAGCTTACCCACAGGGCTGATGAACACTGAAGCTTTCTTT. This codes for CASSLPTGLMNTEAFF.

The chain has TRBV9 and TRBJ2-1; 9 bases are shared with TRBD1. V was pared by 3 bases and J by 1 base, with 2 bases of the junction left unmatched. From germline, CDR1 is SGDLS and CDR2 YYNGEE. The CDR3 contains 15 residues. The CDR3 region is CASSADRGSYNEQFF. The DNA for the CDR3 is TGTGCCAGCAGCGCCGACAGGGGGTCCTACAATGAGCAGTTCTTC.

This clone occurred once. The genes are TRBV14 and TRBJ1-1, with no clear D. V was pared by 0 bases and J by 8 bases, with 10 bases between. Germline lookup yields CDR1 SGHDN and CDR2 FVKESK. The CDR3 is 13 amino acids. The CDR3 sequence is CASSQDHTREAFF. In nucleotides, the CDR3 is TGTGCCAGCAGCCAAGATCATACGAGGGAAGCTTTCTTT.

The rearrangement joins TRBV5-1 to TRBJ1-1, with D possibly matching TRBD1 (5 bases). The CDR3 extends over 15 amino acids. The V gene lost 5 bases and the J gene lost 4 bases, with 18 bases spanning the gap. CDR1 and CDR2 from the germline V gene are SGHRS and YFSETQ. CDR3 in amino acids: CASSEDPGRATEAFF. The CDR3 DNA follows: TGCGCCAGCAGTGAAGACCCGGGCAGGGCCACTGAAGCTTTCTTT.

This clone was picked up one time. The CDR3 loop is CASSLGVGVTYEQYF. Here the CDR3 DNA reads TGTGCCAGCAGCTTAGGGGTAGGGGTAACCTACGAGCAGTACTTC. The chain is built from TRBV7-8 and TRBJ2-7; D perhaps matches TRBD1 (5 bases). CDR3 size: 15 residues. The germline V and J ends were trimmed by 1 base and 2 bases, with 12 bases remaining between them. Germline CDR1 reads SGHVS; CDR2 reads FQNEAQ.

This chain connects TRBV7-9 to TRBJ1-1; TRBD1 aligns across 9 bases. Unmatched junction bases numbered 17, after V lost 4 bases and J lost 5 bases. Germline V gene lookup returns CDR1 SEHNR and CDR2 FQNEAQ (reference sequence). This CDR3 region has 18 residues. CDR3 coding DNA: TGTGCCAGCAGCTCACCGTACAGGGGGCGCGAAAGGGAGACTGAAGCTTTCTTT. Its translation is CASSSPYRGRERETEAFF.

The chain joins TRBV5-4 to TRBJ1-5, with 7 bases lining up with TRBD1. Germline assignment: CDR1 SGHNT and CDR2 YYREEE (reference sequence). This CDR3 contains 14 residues. Trimming at V came to 4 bases and at J to 6 bases, leaving 7 bases not matched to a gene. The CDR3 DNA is TGTGCCAGCAGCGCCCAGGGGGACCGTCAGCCCCAGCATTTT. Protein sequence: CASSAQGDRQPQHF.

CDR3 DNA: TGTGCCAGCAATCCGCCAGGGCAGGACGATCGGGGCTACACCTTC. This translates into CASNPPGQDDRGYTF. The J gene is TRBJ1-2, the V gene TRBV2, with a possible D match to TRBD1 (5 bases). The CDR3 runs 15 residues. Germline V gene data show CDR1 as SNHLY and CDR2 as FYNNEI. Trimming took 7 bases from V and 8 from J, leaving 23 bases between them.

The rearrangement links TRBV27 to TRBJ1-2; tentatively, D is TRBD1 (6 bases). The CDR3 spans 15 residues. Per germline, CDR1 MNHEY and CDR2 SMNVEV (reference sequence). Trimming cost V 2 bases and J 4 bases, with 14 bases left between them. CDR3 in amino acids: CASSLHRDTVYGYTF. The CDR3 DNA sequence: TGTGCCAGCAGTTTACACAGGGACACTGTCTATGGCTACACCTTC.

V gene TRBV2 combines with J gene TRBJ1-6, with TRBD1 as a possible D gene (6 bases). From germline, CDR1 is SNHLY and CDR2 FYNNEI. Trimming stripped 6 bases from V and 6 bases from J, with 12 bases between. There are 14 residues in the CDR3. CDR3 DNA sequence: TGTGCCAGCAGACCGGGACAAATTAATTCACCCCTCCACTTT. Amino acids: CASRPGQINSPLHF.

The gene calls are TRBV5-1 and TRBJ1-6, with 7 bases identical to TRBD1. V lost 4 bases to trimming and J lost 5 bases; unmatched junction nucleotides: 9. Germline assignment: CDR1 SGHRS and CDR2 YFSETQ. The CDR3 sequence is 16 residues long. This CDR3 is CASSVTGTANNSPLHF. DNA of the CDR3: TGCGCCAGCAGCGTCACCGGGACAGCAAATAATTCACCCCTCCACTTT. Full variable domain (remainder filled in from reference TRBV5-1 and TRBJ1-6): KAGVTQTPRYLIKTRGQQVTLSCSPISGHRSVSWYQQTPGQGLQFLFEYFSETQRNKGNFPGRFSGRQFSNSRSEMNVSTLELGDSALYLCASSVTGTANNSPLHFGNGTRLTVT.

The CDR3 DNA sequence: TGTGCCAGCCGAGAGGGAAACACTGAAGCTTTCTTT. Translating gives CASREGNTEAFF. The chain has TRBV7-9 and TRBJ1-1; no definite D call. The germline V gene has CDR1 SEHNR and CDR2 FQNEAQ (reference sequence). V dropped 8 bases and J dropped 2 bases, with 9 bases sitting between them. This CDR3 is built from 12 residues.

This rearrangement joins TRBV2 to TRBJ2-6; TRBD1 aligns across 9 bases. V shed 6 bases and J 1 base; nucleotides not matched to a gene: 13. CDR3 length: 19 residues. Per the germline V gene, CDR1 is SNHLY and CDR2 is FYNNEI. CDR3 DNA sequence: TGTGCCAGCAGCTATACTCCGGGACAGGGTCTGTCTGGGGCCAACGTCCTGACTTTC. Translating gives CASSYTPGQGLSGANVLTF.

The rearrangement joins TRBV24-1 to TRBJ2-5; TRBD1 aligns across 7 bases. Per germline, CDR1 KGHDR and CDR2 SFDVKD. Germline trimming cut 3 bases from V and 2 bases from J; bases unmatched to any gene: 8. The CDR3 runs 16 residues. In DNA, the CDR3 is TGTGCCACCAGTGATCCTACCGGGACAGTACAAGAGACCCAGTACTTC. Translating gives CATSDPTGTVQETQYF.

This clone was seen a single time. The chain couples TRBV7-2 to TRBJ1-2, with 8 bases identical to TRBD1. In germline, CDR1 is SGHTA, CDR2 FQGNSA. The CDR3 totals 14 residues. Losses at the gene ends were 6 bases for V and 0 bases for J; bases not matched to a gene: 3. The CDR3 sequence: CASRPGGANYGYTF. The CDR3 nucleotides are TGTGCCAGCAGACCAGGGGGCGCTAACTATGGCTACACCTTC. Together with reference TRBV7-2 and TRBJ1-2, the CDR3 gives the full variable domain: GAGVSQSPSNKVTEKGKDVELRCDPISGHTALYWYRQSLGQGLEFLIYFQGNSAPDKSGLPSDRFSAERTGGSVSTLTIQRTQQEDSAVYLCASRPGGANYGYTFGSGTRLTVV.

This clone was recorded only once. This chain joins TRBV4-3 and TRBJ2-7; the D gene is possibly TRBD2 (5 bases). CDR1 LGHNA and CDR2 YSLEER come from the germline V gene. V was trimmed by 4 bases and J by 6 bases, leaving 19 bases between them. The CDR3 is 15 residues long. The CDR3: CASSPGRGFEGEQYF. The CDR3 coding sequence is TGCGCCAGCAGCCCGGGGAGAGGATTCGAAGGCGAGCAGTACTTC.

This chain joins TRBV18 and TRBJ1-3, with 10 bases lining up with TRBD1. This CDR3 spans 16 amino acids. Trimming took 3 bases from V and 7 from J; bases not matched to a gene: 9. Germline V gene data show CDR1 as KGHSH and CDR2 as LQKENI. The CDR3 here is CASSPGQGTTRNTIYF. The CDR3 DNA sequence: TGTGCCAGCTCACCGGGACAGGGGACAACTCGGAACACCATATATTTT.

This rearrangement joins TRBV5-6 to TRBJ1-1, with 7 positions matching TRBD1. The germline V gene encodes CDR1 SGHDT and CDR2 YYEEEE. V lost 3 bases to trimming and J lost 4 bases; unmatched junction nucleotides: 3. The CDR3 covers 13 residues. CDR3 amino acids: CASSYGQVTEAFF. Here the CDR3 DNA reads TGTGCCAGCAGCTATGGACAGGTCACTGAAGCTTTCTTT.

V usage is TRBV4-1 and J usage is TRBJ1-5, with D perhaps TRBD1 (5 bases). Trimming pared 2 bases from V and 4 bases from J, leaving 24 bases between. CDR3 length: 19 amino acids. The V gene's germline CDR1 is MGHRA and CDR2 YSYEKL. The CDR3 region is CASSQTQPPGLSLNQPQHF. The CDR3 bases are TGCGCCAGCAGCCAAACGCAACCTCCGGGACTTAGCCTAAATCAGCCCCAGCATTTT.

The chain is built from TRBV12-3 or TRBV12-4 and TRBJ1-3; D may be TRBD1 (5 bases). This CDR3 is built from 13 residues. The V end lost 7 bases, the J end lost 8 bases, and 15 bases lay between the germline ends. The CDR3 DNA reads as TGTGCCAGCACCCCGTCGGGGGAAGACACCATATATTTT. Translated, it gives CASTPSGEDTIYF.

The chain carries TRBV19 and TRBJ1-3; D perhaps matches TRBD1 (6 bases). The germline V gene encodes CDR1 LNHDA and CDR2 SQIVND (reference sequence). The CDR3 has 15 residues. Trimming pared 6 bases from V and 0 bases from J, leaving 12 bases between. The CDR3 DNA reads as TGTGCCAGTAGCATTGACAGGTTCTCTGGAAACACCATATATTTT. Translated, it gives CASSIDRFSGNTIYF. The variable domain in full, with the rest retrieved from reference TRBV19 and TRBJ1-3, is DGGITQSPKYLFRKEGQNVTLSCEQNLNHDAMYWYRQDPGQGLRLIYYSQIVNDFQKGDIAEGYSVSREKKESFPLTVTSAQKNPTAFYLCASSIDRFSGNTIYFGEGSWLTVV.

The chain carries TRBV27 and TRBJ2-2; D gene unclear. With 3 bases removed from V and 1 base from J, the gap between germline ends came to 9 bases. Looked up from germline, CDR1 is MNHEY and CDR2 is SMNVEV (reference sequence). This CDR3 is built from 15 residues. The CDR3 DNA reads TGTGCCAGCAGTTTTAGTCCGATGAACACCGGGGAGCTGTTTTTT. Protein sequence: CASSFSPMNTGELFF.

The chain couples TRBV6-4 to TRBJ1-2; 10 positions agree with TRBD1. The germline V gene has CDR1 MRHNA and CDR2 SNTAGT. The junction had 15 bases not matched to a gene; V was cut back by 4 bases and J by 1 base. The CDR3 runs to 19 residues. The CDR3 DNA follows: TGTGCCAGCAGTGGCCCACTGGGGGACAGGGGTTTAGGTAACTATGGCTACACCTTC. Protein: CASSGPLGDRGLGNYGYTF.